This TCR beta chain was captured in a study of blood T cell repertoires in COVID-19. About the research overall: Acute-phase and convalescent COVID-19 samples originated in the United States, Italy and Spain. T cells, B-cell-depleted T cells, or PBMCs provided the cDNA or gDNA that served as material.

The CDR3 spans 13 residues. Germline V CDR1 and CDR2: LNHDA, SQIVND (reference sequence). Trimming removed 4 bases from V and 4 bases from J; junction bases left unmatched: 3. In the source study's methods: Quantification of nucleated cells was approximated via reference gene primer amplification. The protocol was immunoSEQ multiplex PCR, while the TCRdb copy is restricted to in-frame clones and leaves out a portion. Clone size and the V and J calls come from that table; the DNA yielded D and trimming. Here the sample spans some 150,000 clones, approximately 80% being singletons. The sequence came from a man in his fifties or sixties with active or convalescent COVID-19. This sequence joins TRBV19 and TRBJ1-1, with 7 nucleotides matching TRBD1. The sample comprised peripheral blood. The DNA for the CDR3 is TGTGCCAGTAGTAAGGCAGGGGGCACTGAAGCTTTCTTT. This gives the protein CASSKAGGTEAFF.